What follows describes a single T cell receptor (beta chain). Its specificity is not known. The CDR3 runs 15 residues. Germline lookup yields CDR1 SNHLY and CDR2 FYNNEI. Trimming took 3 bases from V and 2 from J, leaving 12 bases between them. The entry originates in a study of beta chain features in type 1 diabetes. About the research overall: Analysis included roughly 100 million sorted cells drawn from all samples.

Study-level points and caveats: Researchers report that Type 1 diabetes patients had moderately but significantly shorter TCRB CDR3s across all four CD4+ subsets.

Markers CD45RO/CCR7/CD25/CD127/CD95/CD27 served to sort CD4+ naive, central memory, regulatory and stem cell-like memory cells. Sorting produced populations that all topped 98% purity. As every portion of the isolated RNA was reverse transcribed, the sequencing read expressed TCRB transcripts. The data were produced by immunoSEQ multiplex PCR, yet TCRdb's version contains in-frame clones alone and is incomplete. There are 350,000 to 450,000 clones in the sample; around 12% occur only once, and 0.0095% to 0.013% lies in the top ten. Sequenced input: naive CD4+ T cells from blood. The rearrangement uses TRBV2 and TRBJ2-3; D perhaps matches TRBD1 (5 bases). The receptor was derived from a woman in her late teens or twenties with type 1 diabetes. The CDR3 DNA sequence: TGTGCCAGCAGTGACACAGGCCAGTTCACAGATACGCAGTATTTT. It encodes CASSDTGQFTDTQYF.